Listed here are 25 T cell receptor beta chains from one sample, sequenced in a study of spatial heterogeneity in lung cancer. Time point of the sample: blood at routine non-recurrence follow-up after resection. MiXCR, run by TCRdb on the 5' RACE reads, gives a single entry per CDR3 protein. The sample has 18,000 or so distinct CDR3 sequences; more than 8% are singletons. Sequencing was performed on PBMCs, taken at follow-up. The source is a male donor with early-stage non-small cell lung cancer.

This clonotype was detected many times. The gene calls are TRBV24-1 and TRBJ2-4; D gene ambiguous. Trimming took 3 bases from V and 7 from J, leaving 3 bases between them. There are 11 residues in the CDR3. Germline CDR1 KGHDR, CDR2 SFDVKD. The CDR3 DNA reads TGTGCCACCAGTGATGGTAACATTCAGTACTTC. It codes for CATSDGNIQYF.

This clonotype is judged medium-sized (0.01 to 0.1%). The chain recombines TRBV6-2 or TRBV6-3 with TRBJ2-7; maybe TRBD2 (6 bases). The CDR3 totals 17 residues. Germline assignment: CDR1 MNHEY and CDR2 SVGEGT. V was trimmed by 0 bases and J by 7 bases, leaving 22 bases between them. CDR3 protein: CASSYSAWGVPFYEQYF. The CDR3 DNA sequence: TGTGCCAGCAGTTACTCCGCTTGGGGGGTGCCCTTCTATGAGCAGTACTTC.

The table lists this clonotype with many counts. V gene TRBV4-1 combines with J gene TRBJ1-2; D unclear. Between the trimmed V and J ends, which lost 1 base and 7 bases, there was a span of 4 bases. The germline gives CDR1 MGHRA, CDR2 YSYEKL. This CDR3 is 11 amino acids long. The CDR3 DNA follows: TGCGCCAGCAGCCAAGTTGGTGGCTACACCTTC. Amino acids: CASSQVGGYTF.

This clonotype has a count of ten or more. The rearrangement uses TRBV5-6 and TRBJ2-7; 11 bases fit TRBD2. The germline V gene encodes CDR1 SGHDT and CDR2 YYEEEE. This CDR3 is 18 amino acids long. The J segment lost 3 bases and the V segment lost 0 bases, leaving 11 bases of the junction unmatched. The CDR3 DNA reads TGTGCCAGCAGCTTGGCAGGGCTACAACTAGCGGGAGACTACGAGCAGTACTTC. It specifies CASSLAGLQLAGDYEQYF.

The J gene is TRBJ2-5, the V gene TRBV29-1, with D perhaps TRBD1 (6 bases). Germline CDR1 and CDR2: SQVTM and ANQGSEA. The CDR3 is 12 amino acids. Trimming cost V 7 bases and J 2 bases, with 11 bases left between them. CDR3 coding DNA: TGCAGCGCAGCACAGGGACAAGAGACCCAGTACTTC. Amino acid sequence: CSAAQGQETQYF.

This chain links TRBV9 with TRBJ2-1, with 11 positions matching TRBD2. The CDR3 is made up of 16 amino acids. Per the germline V gene, CDR1 is SGDLS and CDR2 is YYNGEE. Trimming took 3 bases from V and 7 from J; bases not matched to a gene: 9. CDR3 sequence: CASSALLAGASNEQFF. The CDR3 DNA is TGTGCCAGCAGCGCCCTACTAGCGGGGGCTTCAAATGAGCAGTTCTTC.

This clonotype occurred many times. The V and J genes are TRBV9 and TRBJ1-1, with TRBD1 matching 7 bases. Trimming cost V 3 bases and J 9 bases; bases outside gene matches: 11. This CDR3 comprises 14 residues. The germline CDR1 and CDR2 sequences are SGDLS and YYNGEE. CDR3 nucleotides: TGTGCCAGCAGCGGACGGGACAGAAAATTAAAAGCTTTCTTT. It yields the protein CASSGRDRKLKAFF.

This clonotype was found many times. This chain uses TRBV11-2 with TRBJ2-1; perhaps TRBD2 as D (6 bases). This CDR3 contains 13 residues. CDR1 and CDR2 from the germline V gene are SGHAT and FQNNGV. V lost 5 bases and J lost 6, with 11 bases in between. Written as DNA, the CDR3 is TGTGCCAGCAGCCTCGGGAGCCTCAATGAGCAGTTCTTC. It translates to CASSLGSLNEQFF.

There are many counts of this clonotype. The rearrangement uses TRBV7-9 and TRBJ2-7; 8 bases are shared with TRBD1. Germline V gene lookup returns CDR1 SEHNR and CDR2 FQNEAQ (reference sequence). This CDR3 is built from 15 residues. J gave up 2 bases and V 4 bases, and 7 bases lay outside the gene matches. The CDR3 loop reads CASSSGQGDPYEQYF. The CDR3, as DNA: TGTGCCAGCAGCTCTGGACAGGGAGACCCCTACGAGCAGTACTTC.

This clonotype has ten or more counts. The chain carries TRBV7-2 and TRBJ2-3; TRBD2 aligns across 10 bases. V trimming: 6 bases; J trimming: 0 bases; junction bases outside the gene matches: 9. From germline, CDR1 is SGHTA and CDR2 FQGNSA. This CDR3 region has 17 residues. CDR3 sequence reads: CASRASGGTPSTDTQYF. The CDR3 bases are TGTGCCAGCAGGGCTAGCGGGGGCACCCCTAGCACAGATACGCAGTATTTT.

The table lists this clonotype with a few counts. The chain combines TRBV4-1 with TRBJ2-7; possibly TRBD1 for D (6 bases). Trimming took off 0 bases at V and 0 bases at J, with 9 bases between the two ends. Germline V gives CDR1 MGHRA, CDR2 YSYEKL. This CDR3 region has 15 residues. The CDR3 nucleotides read TGCGCCAGCAGCCAAGAGGCCAGGGGCTCCTACGAGCAGTACTTC. Translation: CASSQEARGSYEQYF.

This clonotype has only a few counts. The chain links TRBV12-3 or TRBV12-4 to TRBJ2-3; D not certain. V lost 5 bases to trimming and J lost 3 bases, with 24 bases between them. CDR3 length equals 18 residues. CDR3 bases: TGTGCCAGCAGTGAATTTCCCCCACTAATTGGGGTGACAGATACGCAGTATTTT. Its translation: CASSEFPPLIGVTDTQYF.

About this clonotype itself: Compared with germline, one end of the junction differs, possibly owing to a read error. Here the CDR3 DNA reads TGTGCCAGCAGTTTATCGGGACAATTCTGGTTAGCGGGGTCGGATGAGCTGTTCTTC. This sequence encodes CASSLSGQFWLAGSDELFF. The chain joins TRBV28 to TRBJ2-1; TRBD2 aligns across 8 bases. Germline-derived CDR1 and CDR2 are MDHEN and SYDVKM. The length of the CDR3 is 19 residues.

This clonotype was observed a few times. This chain joins TRBV4-2 and TRBJ2-7; weak D call: TRBD2 (6 bases). Trimming stripped 2 bases from V and 1 base from J, with 9 bases between. This CDR3 has 14 amino acids. Germline assignment: CDR1 LGHNA and CDR2 YNFKEQ. The CDR3 nucleotides read TGTGCCAGCAGCCAATCGGGACTTTCCTACGAGCAGTACTTC. Protein sequence: CASSQSGLSYEQYF.

Of note for this clonotype: A much larger clone lies one base from this, so it may be a read error. The V gene is TRBV6-5, the J gene TRBJ1-1; D unresolved. Germline-derived CDR1 and CDR2 are MNHEY and SVGAGI. The CDR3 is made up of 15 amino acids. The CDR3 sequence is CASSYSTAVNTVAFF. CDR3 coding DNA: TGTGCCAGCAGTTACTCGACGGCAGTGAACACTGTAGCTTTCTTT.

This clonotype was seen repeatedly, ten times or more. The chain employs TRBV14 and TRBJ1-6, with D possibly matching TRBD1 (5 bases). The CDR3 runs to 13 residues. Trimming stripped 4 bases from V and 13 bases from J, with 14 bases between. The V gene's germline CDR1 is SGHDN and CDR2 FVKESK. The CDR3 reads CASSPGSIGPLHF. In nucleotides, the CDR3 is TGTGCCAGCAGCCCAGGGAGCATAGGTCCCCTCCACTTT.

CDR3 coding DNA: TGTGCCAGCAGACTCCAGGGTTCGGGGGAGCAGTACTTC. Residues: CASRLQGSGEQYF. The gene calls are TRBV21-1 and TRBJ2-7; no DNA check was done on the table's D call, TRBD1. TRBV21-1 is flagged as a pseudogene. There are 13 residues in the CDR3.

This clonotype is judged medium-sized. The J gene is TRBJ2-7, the V gene TRBV24-1; perhaps D is TRBD1 or TRBD2 (5 bases each). This CDR3 is built from 15 residues. V gave up 4 bases and J gave up 0 bases, with 12 bases separating them. Germline CDR1 reads KGHDR; CDR2 reads SFDVKD. CDR3 region: CATSERGSSSYEQYF. In nucleotides, the CDR3 is TGTGCCACCAGTGAGAGGGGCTCCAGCTCCTACGAGCAGTACTTC.

In its sample, this clonotype ranks as medium-sized (0.01 to 0.1%). This chain joins TRBV29-1 and TRBJ2-7, with D hard to call. Between the trimmed V and J ends, which lost 0 bases and 0 bases, there was a span of 12 bases. CDR1 and CDR2 from the germline V gene are SQVTM and ANQGSEA. The length of the CDR3 is 15 residues. The CDR3: CSVEDAASSSYEQYF. The DNA for the CDR3 is TGCAGCGTTGAAGATGCAGCCTCTAGCTCCTACGAGCAGTACTTC.

This clonotype was seen ten or more times. This chain connects TRBV10-3 to TRBJ2-3, with 8 bases aligning to TRBD2. The CDR3 contains 17 residues. Per the germline V gene, CDR1 is ENHRY and CDR2 is SYGVKD. V dropped 6 bases and J dropped 4; count of bases not matched to a gene: 15. CDR3 amino acids: CAIRAGGLAGLSDTQYF. The CDR3 DNA reads as TGTGCCATCAGGGCGGGGGGCTTAGCGGGGCTGTCAGATACGCAGTATTTT.

This clonotype has ten or more counts. CDR3 region: CSAMTGTSGGRDTQYF. The CDR3 nucleotides read TGCAGTGCTATGACCGGAACTAGCGGAGGGCGGGATACGCAGTATTTT. V and J are TRBV20-1 and TRBJ2-3; 8 bases line up with TRBD2. Unmatched junction bases numbered 15, after V lost 4 bases and J lost 6 bases. CDR3 size: 16 residues. Germline assignment: CDR1 DFQATT and CDR2 SNEGSKA (reference sequence).

The table lists this clonotype with many counts. The chain has TRBV28 and TRBJ1-5; TRBD1 is a possible D gene (5 bases). V was shortened by 7 bases and J by 5 bases, with 18 bases between the two germline ends. The CDR3 is made up of 15 amino acids. Germline V gene lookup returns CDR1 MDHEN and CDR2 SYDVKM. The CDR3 nucleotides are TGTGCCAGCACCTTCCCGGGGGGACCCCATCAGCCCCAGCATTTT. Encoded protein: CASTFPGGPHQPQHF.

This clonotype qualifies as medium-sized. This chain links TRBV25-1 with TRBJ1-2, with D tentatively TRBD1 (6 bases). CDR3 length: 13 residues. In germline, CDR1 is MGHDK, CDR2 SYGVNS. The V end lost 11 bases, the J end lost 3 bases, and 16 bases lay between the germline ends. The CDR3 region has the DNA TGTGCCTCCAGGGGCGGAAGAGACTATGGCTACACCTTC. Translated, it gives CASRGGRDYGYTF.

Many counts were recorded for this clonotype. The chain joins TRBV30 to TRBJ2-1; 8 nucleotides line up with TRBD1. V shed 4 bases, J shed 12 bases, and the junction held 14 bases outside the gene matches. The CDR3 has 14 residues. Germline V CDR1 and CDR2: GTSNPN, SVGIG (reference sequence). The CDR3 bases are TGTGCCTGGAATCGCCGTACCAGGGGGCTCGGGCAGTTCTTC. It specifies CAWNRRTRGLGQFF. The full variable domain, in which reference TRBV30 and TRBJ2-1 provide the parts outside the CDR3, is SQTIHQWPATLVQPVGSPLSLECTVEGTSNPNLYWYRQAAGRGLQLLFYSVGIGQISSEVPQNLSASRPQDRQFILSSKKLLLSDSGFYLCAWNRRTRGLGQFFGPGTRLTVL.

This clonotype was observed a handful of times. V gene TRBV19 combines with J gene TRBJ2-3; D is perhaps TRBD1 or TRBD2 (5 bases each). Germline-derived CDR1 and CDR2 are LNHDA and SQIVND (reference sequence). Trimming removed 3 bases at V and 1 base at J, with 8 bases between. This CDR3 comprises 14 residues. In DNA form, the CDR3 reads TGTGCCAGTAGTATTCAGGGACGCACAGATACGCAGTATTTT. Its translation is CASSIQGRTDTQYF. The full variable domain, in which reference TRBV19 and TRBJ2-3 provide the parts outside the CDR3, is DGGITQSPKYLFRKEGQNVTLSCEQNLNHDAMYWYRQDPGQGLRLIYYSQIVNDFQKGDIAEGYSVSREKKESFPLTVTSAQKNPTAFYLCASSIQGRTDTQYFGPGTRLTVL.